This T cell receptor beta chain was observed in a study of glioma-infiltrating T cells. This CDR3 region has 14 residues. V shed 5 bases and J shed 5 bases, with 12 bases lying between them. Germline CDR1 is SGHDN and CDR2 is FVKESK. The iRepertoire nested amplicon-rescue multiplex PCR amplified TCR alpha and beta CDR3s from RNA. TCRdb re-called the multiplex PCR reads with MiXCR, one entry per CDR3 protein. Of 300,000 to 450,000 distinct CDR3 sequences in the sample, roughly two fifths were seen once. The TCR sequence derives from a human donor with low-grade glioma or glioblastoma, undergoing nonglioma brain surgery, or in good health (not recorded which). The chain recombines TRBV14 with TRBJ1-4; tentatively, D is TRBD1 (6 bases). The sample taken for sequencing was glioma tissue, nonneoplastic brain tissue, or PBMCs (not recorded which). The CDR3 is CASSAWTVNEKLFF. CDR3 in DNA: TGTGCCAGCAGCGCCTGGACAGTAAATGAAAAACTGTTTTTT.